Each of the 7 T cell receptor beta chains below was sequenced from the same sample in a study of vaccination and CD4 T cells after COVID-19. The Oncomine TCR Beta short-read assay sequenced DNA from cultured CD4+ T cells. TCRdb re-analysed the PCR reads in MiXCR, keeping a single row per CDR3 protein. The profile shows 15,000 to 20,000 distinct CDR3 sequences, roughly three fifths of them singletons. Specified treatment: roughly ten-day PBMC culture with coronavirus spike peptide pools or control peptides (ViraFEST assay). Their antigen targets remain unknown. Sequences were derived from CD4+ T cells from blood, cultured in vitro, sampled after SARS-CoV-2 vaccination. The receptors were sampled from a human donor who had recovered from COVID-19.

This chain links TRBV27 with TRBJ2-5; the D gene could be TRBD1 or TRBD2 (5 bases each). The CDR3 totals 13 residues. V dropped 6 bases and J dropped 5 bases, with 13 bases sitting between them. Germline V CDR1 and CDR2: MNHEY, SMNVEV (reference sequence). The DNA for the CDR3 is TGTGCCAGCAGACACCCTTGGGGGGAGACCCAGTACTTC. It yields the protein CASRHPWGETQYF.

The chain joins TRBV7-2 to TRBJ2-5, with D perhaps matching TRBD1 (8 bases). The CDR3 sequence is 15 residues long. Germline V lookup: CDR1 SGHTA, CDR2 FQGNSA. V shed 5 bases and J shed 5 bases, with 18 bases lying between them. CDR3 sequence (DNA): TGTGCCAGCAGCCCAGGGGGCGGGAGATGGGAGACCCAGTACTTC. It yields the protein CASSPGGGRWETQYF.

This clonotype has just one count. The rearrangement uses TRBV29-1 and TRBJ2-3; 7 positions match TRBD1. In germline, CDR1 is SQVTM, CDR2 ANQGSEA. V was pared by 6 bases and J by 3 bases, with 3 bases of the junction left unmatched. The CDR3 is 12 residues long. CDR3 in amino acids: CSVRQGTDTQYF. CDR3 DNA: TGCAGCGTGAGACAGGGAACAGATACGCAGTATTTT.

The V and J genes are TRBV6-1 and TRBJ1-6; D ambiguous. Trimming shortened V by 6 bases and J by 10 bases, and 19 bases separated the two germline ends. The V gene's germline CDR1 is MNHNS and CDR2 SASEGT. CDR3 length: 15 residues. The CDR3 is CASSRAAGEGSPLHF. CDR3 DNA: TGTGCCAGCAGCCGCGCGGCAGGTGAGGGATCACCCCTCCACTTT.

The rearrangement links TRBV7-2 to TRBJ2-2; 7 bases are a match to TRBD1. With 3 bases clipped from V and 1 base from J, the junction kept 2 bases outside the gene matches. The CDR3 has 15 amino acids. The germline V gene encodes CDR1 SGHTA and CDR2 FQGNSA. The CDR3 bases are TGTGCCAGCAGCTTGCGACAGGGGAACACCGGGGAGCTGTTTTTT. This sequence encodes CASSLRQGNTGELFF.

The chain is built from TRBV2 and TRBJ1-1, with 10 bases aligning to TRBD1. The ends lost 4 bases at V and 4 bases at J; junction bases unmatched: 6. This CDR3 is 15 amino acids long. Looked up from germline, CDR1 is SNHLY and CDR2 is FYNNEI. DNA for the CDR3: TGTGCCAGCAGTGGCCTCGGACAGGGGGTCACTGAAGCTTTCTTT. Translating gives CASSGLGQGVTEAFF.

The gene calls are TRBV18 and TRBJ2-5, with D possibly being TRBD2 (6 bases). Trimming pared 0 bases from V and 2 bases from J, leaving 13 bases between. Germline CDR1 and CDR2: KGHSH and LQKENI. This CDR3 has 16 residues. Here the CDR3 reads CASSPPTSGVQETQYF. DNA for the CDR3: TGTGCCAGCTCACCACCGACTAGTGGGGTACAAGAGACCCAGTACTTC. Together with reference TRBV18 and TRBJ2-5, the CDR3 gives the full variable domain: NAGVMQNPRHLVRRRGQEARLRCSPMKGHSHVYWYRQLPEEGLKFMVYLQKENIIDESGMPKERFSAEFPKEGPSILRIQQVVRGDSAAYFCASSPPTSGVQETQYFGPGTRLLVL.